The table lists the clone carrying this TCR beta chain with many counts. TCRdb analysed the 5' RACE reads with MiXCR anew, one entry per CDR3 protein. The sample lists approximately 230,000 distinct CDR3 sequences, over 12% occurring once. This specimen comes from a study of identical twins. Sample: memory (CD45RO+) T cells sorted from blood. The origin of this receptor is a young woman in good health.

The CDR3 DNA follows: TGCGCCAGCAGCCTGGACCAGCAATCACCCCTCCACTTT. Protein product: CASSLDQQSPLHF. V and J are TRBV5-1 and TRBJ1-6; D unclear. The CDR3 loop spans 13 amino acids. Trimming cost V 4 bases and J 10 bases, with 12 bases left between them. The germline V gene encodes CDR1 SGHRS and CDR2 YFSETQ.